The present TCR beta chain was sequenced within a study of breast tumors, draining lymph nodes, adjacent tissues. Study-level findings and limits: Compared with lymph nodes, tumors were less diverse; compared with nontumor tissue, more. Tumor and nontumor repertoires were significantly more similar in luminal-like than in basal-like breast cancer.

Breast cancer patients provided tissue from their axillary draining lymph nodes. This clonotype occurred many times. As yet, its antigen is unknown. Each CDR3 protein gets one entry after TCRdb re-called the multiplex PCR reads with MiXCR. This sample carries about 140,000 distinct CDR3 sequences, around 24% of them seen once, and the ten largest clones take about 2.6%. The specimen was axillary lymph node tissue. This TCR derives from a female donor with breast cancer. Some clones in this sample may be carry-over from other donors' samples.

For the CDR3, the DNA is TGTGCCAGCAGTCGCACCCCGAAATGGACTAGCGGGAGGGGTGAGCAGTTCTTC. As protein: CASSRTPKWTSGRGEQFF. The rearrangement joins TRBV6-2 or TRBV6-3 to TRBJ2-1, with 15 bases lining up with TRBD2. The CDR3 extends over 18 amino acids. Trimming took 5 bases from V and 9 from J; bases not matched to a gene: 14. From germline, CDR1 is MNHEY and CDR2 SVGEGT.